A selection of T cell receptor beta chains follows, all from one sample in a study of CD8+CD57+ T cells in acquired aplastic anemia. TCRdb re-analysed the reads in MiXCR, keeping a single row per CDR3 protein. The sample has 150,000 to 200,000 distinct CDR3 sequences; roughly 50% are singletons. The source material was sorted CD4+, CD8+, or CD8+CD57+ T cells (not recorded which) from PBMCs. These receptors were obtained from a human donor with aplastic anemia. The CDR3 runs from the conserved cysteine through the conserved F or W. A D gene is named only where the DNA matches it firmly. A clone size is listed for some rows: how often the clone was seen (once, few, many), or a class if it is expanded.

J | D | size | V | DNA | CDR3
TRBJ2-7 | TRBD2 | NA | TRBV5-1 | TGCGCCAGCAGCAAGACTGTAGCGGGAGGGCTAGAGCAGTACTTC | CASSKTVAGGLEQYF
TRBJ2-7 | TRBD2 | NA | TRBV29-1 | TGCAGCGGGAGAACGGGAGGAACCGGGGAGCAGTACTTC | CSGRTGGTGEQYF
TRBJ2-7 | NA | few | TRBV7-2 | TGTGCCAGCAGCTTAGCGGGCGGGTCTCTCAACGAGCAGTACTTC | CASSLAGGSLNEQYF
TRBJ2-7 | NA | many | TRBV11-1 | TGTGCCAGCAGCGCCCACAGGGCGCCCTACGAGCAGTACTTC | CASSAHRAPYEQYF
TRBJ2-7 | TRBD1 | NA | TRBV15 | TGTGCCACCAGCAGCACCGGGACAGGGGGATACGAGCAGTACTTC | CATSSTGTGGYEQYF
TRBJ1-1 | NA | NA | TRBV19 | TGTGCCAGTAGTATAACAGGTTCCGTGAACACTGAAGCTTTCTTT | CASSITGSVNTEAFF
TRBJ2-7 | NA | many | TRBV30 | TGTGCCTGGAGTCATCTTTACGAGCAGTACTTC | CAWSHLYEQYF
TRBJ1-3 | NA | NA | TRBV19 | TGTGCCAGTAGGTCGACTGGGACTGGAAACACCATATATTTT | CASRSTGTGNTIYF
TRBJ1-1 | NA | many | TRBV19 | TGTGCCAGTATCGAACTAGGGTCGGAAGATGTGTATGCTTTCTTT | CASIELGSEDVYAFF
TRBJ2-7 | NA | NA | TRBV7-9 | TGTGCCAGCAGTCCCCCAAAAACGGTCAGCGAGCAGTACTTC | CASSPPKTVSEQYF
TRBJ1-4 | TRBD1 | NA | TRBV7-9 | TGTGCCAGCAGCTTCGGGCAGGGGGATGAAAAACTGTTTTTT | CASSFGQGDEKLFF
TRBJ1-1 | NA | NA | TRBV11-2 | TGTGCCAGCAGCCGCCCGGACAGTCAACCTTATGTGTGGAACACTGAAGCTTTCTTT | CASSRPDSQPYVWNTEAFF
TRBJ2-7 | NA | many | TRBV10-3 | TGTGCCATCAGTGCAACGGAGGGCCCCTACGAGCAGTACTTC | CAISATEGPYEQYF
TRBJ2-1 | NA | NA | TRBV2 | TGTGCCAGCCGGGACGGTTACAATGAGCAGTTCTTC | CASRDGYNEQFF
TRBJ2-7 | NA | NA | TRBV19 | TGTGCCAGTAGTTCCGCGGGGCGGGGCTCCTACGAGCAGTACTTC | CASSSAGRGSYEQYF
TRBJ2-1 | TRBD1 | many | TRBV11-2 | TGTGCCAGCAGCCGATTGACAGGGGTAACCAATGAGCAGTTCTTC | CASSRLTGVTNEQFF
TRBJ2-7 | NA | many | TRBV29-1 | TGCAGCGTCGGACAGTCCTACGAGCAGTACTTC | CSVGQSYEQYF
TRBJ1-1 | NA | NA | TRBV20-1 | TGCAGTGCTCTCCGTGGCGGGGGGAACACTGAAGCTTTCTTT | CSALRGGGNTEAFF
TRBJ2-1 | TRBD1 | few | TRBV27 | TGTGCCAGCACCCTGACAGGGGGCTACAATGAGCAGTTCTTC | CASTLTGGYNEQFF
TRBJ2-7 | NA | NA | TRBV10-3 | TGTGCCAGCCGCACCTTACTGGGCGAGCAGTACTTC | CASRTLLGEQYF
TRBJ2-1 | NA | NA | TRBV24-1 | TGTGCCACCAGTAGGTGGGGCTGGGAGCAGTTCTTC | CATSRWGWEQFF
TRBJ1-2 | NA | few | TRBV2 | TGTGCCAGCAGTGAGGTAGAGGTTGGAAGCTACACCTTC | CASSEVEVGSYTF
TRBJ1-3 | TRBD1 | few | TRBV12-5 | TGTGCTAGTGGTTGGGCCCGGGACAGATCTGGAAACACCATATATTTT | CASGWARDRSGNTIYF
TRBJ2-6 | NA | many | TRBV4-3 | TGCGCCAGCAGCCAAGGGGCAGGGTTGTTGTCTTTC | CASSQGAGLLSF
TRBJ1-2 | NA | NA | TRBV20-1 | TGCAGTGCCGACGGGAACTATGGCTACACCTTC | CSADGNYGYTF
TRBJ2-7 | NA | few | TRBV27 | TGTGCCAGCAGCTTCCTGGGACGCGGGAACTACGAGCAGTACTTC | CASSFLGRGNYEQYF
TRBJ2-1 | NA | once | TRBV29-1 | TGCAGCGCACATTCGGGAAATGAGCAGTTCTTC | CSAHSGNEQFF
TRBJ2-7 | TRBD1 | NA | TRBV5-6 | TGTGCCAGCAGCCAGGGGGCGAGGGCCTACGAGCAGTACTTC | CASSQGARAYEQYF
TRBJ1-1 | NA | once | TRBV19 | TGTGCCAGTAGTATCGCTGGGACTGTCGATGGGGCTTTCTTT | CASSIAGTVDGAFF
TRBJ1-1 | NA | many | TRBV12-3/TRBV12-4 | TGTGCCAGCAGTTTAAGTGACAGCGCTGAAGCTTTCTTT | CASSLSDSAEAFF
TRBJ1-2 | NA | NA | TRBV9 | TGTGCCAGCAGCGAGAGCATCTATGGCTACACCTTC | CASSESIYGYTF
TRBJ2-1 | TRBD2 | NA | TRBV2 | TGTGCCAGCAGTGGGAATAGCGGGGCTCAGTTCTTC | CASSGNSGAQFF
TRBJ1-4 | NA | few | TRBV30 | TGTGCCTGGAGTGAAGGGCTTACAACTAATGAAAAACTGTTTTTT | CAWSEGLTTNEKLFF
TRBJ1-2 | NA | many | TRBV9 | TGTGCCAGCAGCCCCCGGGGGGGAGACTATGGCTACACCTTC | CASSPRGGDYGYTF
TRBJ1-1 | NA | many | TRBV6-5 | TGTGCCAGCAGTTACTCTCTCATGCTGAACACTGAAGCTTTCTTT | CASSYSLMLNTEAFF
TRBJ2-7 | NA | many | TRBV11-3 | TGTGCCAGCAGCTCCCCTCTATCCTACGAGCAGTACTTC | CASSSPLSYEQYF
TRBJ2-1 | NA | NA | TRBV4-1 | TGCGCCAGCAGCCTTAGCGGACTCGGGCGTACCTACAATGAGCAGTTCTTC | CASSLSGLGRTYNEQFF
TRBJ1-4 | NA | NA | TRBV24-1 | TGTGCCACCAGCCTTTCCCAGGGAGCAAATGAAAAACTGTTTTTT | CATSLSQGANEKLFF
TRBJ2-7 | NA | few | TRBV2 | TGTGCCAGCAGTGGGGGGCCCCGTACCTACGAGCAGCACTTC | CASSGGPRTYEQHF
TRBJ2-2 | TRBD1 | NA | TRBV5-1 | TGCGCCAGCTCGGACAGGAAAAACACCGGGGAGCTGTTTTTT | CASSDRKNTGELFF